The 14 T cell receptor beta chains below all came from one sample that was sequenced in a study of shared clonotypes between healthy human individuals. Assay used: immunoSEQ multiplex PCR; TCRdb lists only in-frame clones, some missing. Counted here are under 1,900,000 clones, approximately 98.5% occurring once; the ten biggest clones make up around 0.38%. Sequencing used naive CD4+ T cells sorted from blood. As for subset: CD45RA+ positively selected. These receptors were taken from a young man in good health.

CDR3 amino acids: CATSRASTGELFF. The CDR3 coding sequence is TGTGCCACCAGCAGGGCCAGCACCGGGGAGCTGTTTTTT. The chain employs TRBV15 and TRBJ2-2; D not certain. The ends were cut back, 3 bases at V and 4 bases at J, with 6 bases in the middle. Per germline, CDR1 LNHNV and CDR2 YYDKDF (reference sequence). The CDR3 is made up of 13 amino acids.

The chain links TRBV19 to TRBJ1-5, with no clear D. The CDR3 contains 15 residues. The germline V and J ends were trimmed by 3 bases and 4 bases, with 13 bases remaining between them. Germline CDR1 and CDR2: LNHDA and SQIVND (reference sequence). Written as DNA, the CDR3 is TGTGCCAGTAGTATTAACGAGGGTCCGAATCAGCCCCAGCATTTT. This sequence encodes CASSINEGPNQPQHF. The complete variable domain, with remaining parts taken from reference TRBV19 and TRBJ1-5, reads DGGITQSPKYLFRKEGQNVTLSCEQNLNHDAMYWYRQDPGQGLRLIYYSQIVNDFQKGDIAEGYSVSREKKESFPLTVTSAQKNPTAFYLCASSINEGPNQPQHFGDGTRLSIL.

The rearrangement links TRBV9 to TRBJ2-2, with D perhaps matching TRBD1 or TRBD2 (5 bases each). Germline lookup yields CDR1 SGDLS and CDR2 YYNGEE. The CDR3 runs 16 residues. Trimming stripped 2 bases from V and 7 bases from J, with 18 bases between. The CDR3 nucleotides are TGTGCCAGCAGCGTCGCTACGGGGACCTCCGGCGGGGAGCTGTTTTTT. Protein sequence: CASSVATGTSGGELFF.

V is TRBV6-5 and J is TRBJ1-1; TRBD1 is a possible D gene (5 bases). V dropped 4 bases and J dropped 7 bases, with 13 bases sitting between them. The CDR3 is 13 residues long. In germline, CDR1 is MNHEY, CDR2 SVGAGI. CDR3 loop: CASSFPGLNEAFF. The CDR3 nucleotides read TGTGCCAGCAGTTTCCCGGGACTCAATGAAGCTTTCTTT.

The chain has TRBV10-1 and TRBJ2-5; D unclear. Germline CDR1 is WNHNN and CDR2 is SYGVQD (reference sequence). Trimming removed 0 bases at V and 3 bases at J, with 5 bases between. The CDR3 is 13 amino acids. CDR3 DNA: TGCGCCAGCAGTGAGTCGGCGAAAGAGACCCAGTACTTC. Protein: CASSESAKETQYF.

The V call is TRBV5-4, the J call TRBJ1-4; D remains unclear. Germline values: CDR1 SGHNT, CDR2 YYREEE (reference sequence). The CDR3 spans 17 residues. V shed 4 bases and J shed 2 bases, with 18 bases lying between them. The CDR3 DNA is TGTGCCAGCAGCCTGCAAAACGCGGCGGGGACTAATGAAAAACTGTTTTTT. Protein: CASSLQNAAGTNEKLFF.

The CDR3 DNA follows: TGTGCCAGCAGCCTACAACCAACCCATTCCTACGAGCAGTACTTC. Its protein is CASSLQPTHSYEQYF. V and J are TRBV11-2 and TRBJ2-7; D unresolved. Per the germline V gene, CDR1 is SGHAT and CDR2 is FQNNGV. This CDR3 is built from 15 residues. The ends were cut back, 5 bases at V and 1 base at J, with 15 bases in the middle.

Notes on this clone: Other DNA sequences in the same sample also yield this CDR3. The chain has TRBV18 and TRBJ1-1, with 9 bases identical to TRBD1. Germline V gives CDR1 KGHSH, CDR2 LQKENI. J gave up 7 bases and V 3 bases, and 0 bases lay outside the gene matches. The CDR3 contains 12 residues. CDR3 in amino acids: CASSPGQGEAFF. CDR3 DNA: TGTGCCAGCTCACCGGGACAGGGTGAAGCTTTCTTT.

V and J are TRBV11-2 and TRBJ2-7; maybe TRBD1 (5 bases). The CDR3 length is 15 residues. V was clipped by 5 bases and J by 2 bases, with 16 bases between them. Germline V lookup: CDR1 SGHAT, CDR2 FQNNGV. The CDR3 bases are TGTGCCAGCAGCCGGGTTGGTGACAGAGCCTACGAGCAGTACTTC. Encoded protein: CASSRVGDRAYEQYF. The variable domain in full, completed from reference TRBV11-2 and TRBJ2-7, reads EAGVAQSPRYKIIEKRQSVAFWCNPISGHATLYWYQQILGQGPKLLIQFQNNGVVDDSQLPKDRFSAERLKGVDSTLKIQPAKLEDSAVYLCASSRVGDRAYEQYFGPGTRLTVT.

This chain connects TRBV5-1 to TRBJ2-5, with D possibly being TRBD2 (6 bases). CDR3 length: 14 amino acids. Trimming left V 4 bases short and J 2 bases short, with 12 bases between. The germline V gene encodes CDR1 SGHRS and CDR2 YFSETQ. The DNA for the CDR3 is TGCGCCAGCAGCCCCCGGGCGGGGCAAGAGACCCAGTACTTC. It specifies CASSPRAGQETQYF.

This sequence joins TRBV11-2 and TRBJ2-1; 11 bases fit TRBD2. Germline CDR1 reads SGHAT; CDR2 reads FQNNGV. The V and J ends lost 6 bases and 2 bases, in that order; junction bases with no gene match: 6. This CDR3 has 16 amino acids. The CDR3 coding sequence is TGTGCCAGCAGACCCCTAGCGGGAGGTACCTACAATGAGCAGTTCTTC. It is translated as CASRPLAGGTYNEQFF.

Note on this clone: The same CDR3 is also encoded by other DNA sequences in this sample. V and J are TRBV6-5 and TRBJ2-2, with D uncertain. The V end lost 0 bases, the J end lost 8 bases, and 10 bases lay between the germline ends. Germline assignment: CDR1 MNHEY and CDR2 SVGAGI. The CDR3 has 14 residues. CDR3 nucleotide sequence: TGTGCCAGCAGTTACTCGACTGTTACTGGGGAGCTGTTTTTT. Its protein is CASSYSTVTGELFF.

The chain recombines TRBV5-1 with TRBJ2-2; D is uncertain. CDR3 size: 14 residues. V lost 7 bases, J lost 10 bases, and 20 bases lay in between. Germline V gene data show CDR1 as SGHRS and CDR2 as YFSETQ. The CDR3, as DNA: TGCGCCAGCGAGCCGTTGGTGGCTGGCGAGGAGCTGTTTTTT. This codes for CASEPLVAGEELFF.

The rearrangement uses TRBV5-5 and TRBJ2-3, with TRBD2 matching over 11 bases. The J segment lost 2 bases and the V segment lost 0 bases, leaving 2 bases of the junction unmatched. The CDR3 contains 16 residues. Germline lookup yields CDR1 SGHKS and CDR2 YYEKEE (reference sequence). DNA of the CDR3: TGTGCCAGCAGCTTGGCACTAGCGGGAGTCACAGATACGCAGTATTTT. It encodes CASSLALAGVTDTQYF.